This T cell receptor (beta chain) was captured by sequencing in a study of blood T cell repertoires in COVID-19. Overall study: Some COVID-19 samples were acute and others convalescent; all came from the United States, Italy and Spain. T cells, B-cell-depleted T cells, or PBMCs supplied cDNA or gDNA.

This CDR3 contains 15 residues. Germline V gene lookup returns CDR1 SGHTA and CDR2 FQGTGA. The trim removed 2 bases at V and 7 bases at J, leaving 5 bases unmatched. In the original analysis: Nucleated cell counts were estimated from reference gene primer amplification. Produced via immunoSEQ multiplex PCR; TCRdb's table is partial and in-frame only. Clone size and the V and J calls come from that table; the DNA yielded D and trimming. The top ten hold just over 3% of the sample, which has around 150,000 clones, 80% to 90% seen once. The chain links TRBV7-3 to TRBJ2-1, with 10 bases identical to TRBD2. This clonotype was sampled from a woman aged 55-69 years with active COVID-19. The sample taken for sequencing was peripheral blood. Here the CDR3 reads CASSLSSGSWNEQFF. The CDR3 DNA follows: TGTGCCAGCAGCTTATCTAGCGGGAGTTGGAATGAGCAGTTCTTC.